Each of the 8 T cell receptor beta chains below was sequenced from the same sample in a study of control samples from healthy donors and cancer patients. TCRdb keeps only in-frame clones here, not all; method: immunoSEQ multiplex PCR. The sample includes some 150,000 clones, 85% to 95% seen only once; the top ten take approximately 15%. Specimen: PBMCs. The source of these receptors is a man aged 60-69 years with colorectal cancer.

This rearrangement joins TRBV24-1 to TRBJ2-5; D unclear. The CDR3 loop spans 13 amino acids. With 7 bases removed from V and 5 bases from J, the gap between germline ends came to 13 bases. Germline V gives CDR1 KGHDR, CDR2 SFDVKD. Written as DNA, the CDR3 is TGTGCCACCAGGCTAGTGGATAAGGAGACCCAGTACTTC. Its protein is CATRLVDKETQYF.

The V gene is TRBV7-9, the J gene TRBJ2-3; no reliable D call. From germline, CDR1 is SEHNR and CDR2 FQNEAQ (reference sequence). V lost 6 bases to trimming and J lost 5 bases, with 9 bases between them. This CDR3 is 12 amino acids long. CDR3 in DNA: TGTGCCAGCAGGCACGACGTAGATACGCAGTATTTT. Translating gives CASRHDVDTQYF.

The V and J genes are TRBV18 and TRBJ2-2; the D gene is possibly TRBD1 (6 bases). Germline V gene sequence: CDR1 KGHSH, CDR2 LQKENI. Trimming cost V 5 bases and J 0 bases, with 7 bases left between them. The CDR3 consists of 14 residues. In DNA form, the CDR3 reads TGTGCCAGCTCAACAGGGTCGAACACCGGGGAGCTGTTTTTT. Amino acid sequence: CASSTGSNTGELFF.

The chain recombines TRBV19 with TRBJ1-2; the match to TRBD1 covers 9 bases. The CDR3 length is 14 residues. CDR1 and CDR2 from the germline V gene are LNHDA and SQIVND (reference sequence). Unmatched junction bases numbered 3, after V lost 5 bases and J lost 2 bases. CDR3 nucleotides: TGTGCCAGTAGTTACAGGGGGCTGAACTATGGCTACACCTTC. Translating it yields CASSYRGLNYGYTF. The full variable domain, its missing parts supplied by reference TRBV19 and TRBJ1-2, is DGGITQSPKYLFRKEGQNVTLSCEQNLNHDAMYWYRQDPGQGLRLIYYSQIVNDFQKGDIAEGYSVSREKKESFPLTVTSAQKNPTAFYLCASSYRGLNYGYTFGSGTRLTVV.

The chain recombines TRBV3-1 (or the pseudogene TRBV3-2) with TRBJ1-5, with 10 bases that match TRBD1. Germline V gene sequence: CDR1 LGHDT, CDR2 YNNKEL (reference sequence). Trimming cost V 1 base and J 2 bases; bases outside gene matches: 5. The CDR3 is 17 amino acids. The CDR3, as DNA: TGTGCCAGCAGCCAAGGCGTGACAGGGGGCGGCAATCAGCCCCAGCATTTT. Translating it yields CASSQGVTGGGNQPQHF.

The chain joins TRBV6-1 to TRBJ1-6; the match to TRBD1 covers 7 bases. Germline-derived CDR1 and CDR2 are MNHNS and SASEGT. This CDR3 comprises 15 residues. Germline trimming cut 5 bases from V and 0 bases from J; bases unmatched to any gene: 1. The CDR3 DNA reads TGTGCCAGCAGTAGGGACAGCTCCTATAATTCACCCCTCCACTTT. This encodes CASSRDSSYNSPLHF.

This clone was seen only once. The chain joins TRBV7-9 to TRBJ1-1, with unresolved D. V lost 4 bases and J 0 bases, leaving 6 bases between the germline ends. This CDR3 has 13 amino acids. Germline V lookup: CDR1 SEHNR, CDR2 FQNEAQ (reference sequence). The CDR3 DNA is TGTGCCAGCAGCTCAGGACTGAACACTGAAGCTTTCTTT. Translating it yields CASSSGLNTEAFF.

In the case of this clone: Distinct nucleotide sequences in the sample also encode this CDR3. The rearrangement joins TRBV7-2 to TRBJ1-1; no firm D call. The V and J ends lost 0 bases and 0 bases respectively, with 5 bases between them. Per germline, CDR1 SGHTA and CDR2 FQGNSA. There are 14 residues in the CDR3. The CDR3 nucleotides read TGTGCCAGCAGCTTAGCGGGTATGAACACTGAAGCTTTCTTT. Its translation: CASSLAGMNTEAFF.